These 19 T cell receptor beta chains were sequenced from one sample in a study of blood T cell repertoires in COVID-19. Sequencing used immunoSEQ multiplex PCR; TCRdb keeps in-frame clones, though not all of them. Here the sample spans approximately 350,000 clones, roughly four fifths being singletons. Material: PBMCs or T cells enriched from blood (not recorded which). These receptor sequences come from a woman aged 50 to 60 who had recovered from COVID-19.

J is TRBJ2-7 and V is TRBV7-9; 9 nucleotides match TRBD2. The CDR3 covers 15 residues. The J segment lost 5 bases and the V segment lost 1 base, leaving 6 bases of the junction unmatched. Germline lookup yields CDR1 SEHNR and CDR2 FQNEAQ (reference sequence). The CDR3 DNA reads TGTGCCAGCAGCTTAGGAGCGGGAGGTCGGAACGAGCAGTACTTC. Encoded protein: CASSLGAGGRNEQYF.

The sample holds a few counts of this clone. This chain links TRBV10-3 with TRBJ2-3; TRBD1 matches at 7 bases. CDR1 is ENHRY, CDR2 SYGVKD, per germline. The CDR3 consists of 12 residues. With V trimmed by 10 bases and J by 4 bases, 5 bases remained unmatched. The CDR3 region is CATKQGPDTQYF. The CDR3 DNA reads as TGTGCCACCAAACAGGGGCCAGATACGCAGTATTTT.

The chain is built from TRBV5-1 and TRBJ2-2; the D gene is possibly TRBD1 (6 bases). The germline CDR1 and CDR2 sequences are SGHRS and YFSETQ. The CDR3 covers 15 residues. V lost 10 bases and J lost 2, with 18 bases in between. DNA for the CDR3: TGCGCCGCTAAACCCGCGACAGGAAACACCGGGGAGCTGTTTTTT. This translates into CAAKPATGNTGELFF.

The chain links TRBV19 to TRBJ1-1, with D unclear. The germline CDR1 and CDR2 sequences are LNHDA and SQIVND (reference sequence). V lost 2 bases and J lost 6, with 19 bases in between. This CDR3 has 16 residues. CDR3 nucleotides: TGTGCCAGTAGTATATCGAGTGCGACAATTAGTGCTGAAGCTTTCTTT. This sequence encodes CASSISSATISAEAFF.

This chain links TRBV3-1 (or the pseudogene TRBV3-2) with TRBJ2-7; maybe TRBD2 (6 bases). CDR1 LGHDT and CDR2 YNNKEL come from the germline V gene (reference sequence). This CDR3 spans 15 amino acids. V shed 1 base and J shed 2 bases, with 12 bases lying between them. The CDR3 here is CASSQGTGATYEQYF. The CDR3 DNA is TGTGCCAGCAGCCAAGGCACGGGAGCGACCTACGAGCAGTACTTC.

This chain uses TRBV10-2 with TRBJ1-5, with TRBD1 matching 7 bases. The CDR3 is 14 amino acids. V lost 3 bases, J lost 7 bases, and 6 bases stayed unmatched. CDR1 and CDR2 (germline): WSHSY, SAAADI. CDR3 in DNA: TGCGCCAGCAGTGACCACAGGGGAAGGCAGCCCCAGCATTTT. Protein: CASSDHRGRQPQHF.

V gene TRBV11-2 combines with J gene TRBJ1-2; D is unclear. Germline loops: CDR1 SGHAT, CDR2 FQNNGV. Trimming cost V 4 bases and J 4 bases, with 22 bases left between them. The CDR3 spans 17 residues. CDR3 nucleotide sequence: TGTGCCAGCAGCTCGTCAATCGGTGTCGGGAGGTCCTATGGCTACACCTTC. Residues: CASSSSIGVGRSYGYTF.

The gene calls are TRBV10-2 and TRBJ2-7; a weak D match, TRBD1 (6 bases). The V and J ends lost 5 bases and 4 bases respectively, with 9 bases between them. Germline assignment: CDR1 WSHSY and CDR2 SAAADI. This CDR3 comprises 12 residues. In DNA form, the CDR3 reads TGCGCCAGCAGTACCACAGGGTACGAGCAGTACTTC. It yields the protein CASSTTGYEQYF.

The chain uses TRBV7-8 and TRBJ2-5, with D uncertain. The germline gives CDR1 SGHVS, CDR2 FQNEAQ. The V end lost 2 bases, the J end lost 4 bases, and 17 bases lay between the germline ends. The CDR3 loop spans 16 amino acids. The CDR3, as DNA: TGTGCCAGCAGCTTACGGCCCCCCCAGGTTCCAGAGACCCAGTACTTC. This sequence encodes CASSLRPPQVPETQYF.

CDR3 loop: CASSGDRGKDPFF. The DNA for the CDR3 is TGTGCCAGCAGTGGAGACAGGGGAAAGGATCCGTTCTTC. The chain joins TRBV2 to TRBJ2-1; 8 positions match TRBD1. In germline, CDR1 is SNHLY, CDR2 FYNNEI. The CDR3 consists of 13 residues. Losses at the gene ends were 4 bases for V and 15 bases for J; bases not matched to a gene: 11.

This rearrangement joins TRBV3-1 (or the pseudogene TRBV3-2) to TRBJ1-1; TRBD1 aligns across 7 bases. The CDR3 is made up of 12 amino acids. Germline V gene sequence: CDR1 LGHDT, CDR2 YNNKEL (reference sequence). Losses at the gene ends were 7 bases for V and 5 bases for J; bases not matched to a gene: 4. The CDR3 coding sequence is TGTGCCAGCAAGGCACAGGGGACTGAAGCTTTCTTT. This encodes CASKAQGTEAFF.

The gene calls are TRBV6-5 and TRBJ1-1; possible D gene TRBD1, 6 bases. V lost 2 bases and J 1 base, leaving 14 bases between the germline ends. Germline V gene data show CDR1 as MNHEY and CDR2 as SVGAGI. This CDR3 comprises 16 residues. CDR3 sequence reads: CASSYGGRTENTEAFF. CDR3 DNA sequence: TGTGCCAGCAGTTACGGCGGTAGGACAGAGAACACTGAAGCTTTCTTT.

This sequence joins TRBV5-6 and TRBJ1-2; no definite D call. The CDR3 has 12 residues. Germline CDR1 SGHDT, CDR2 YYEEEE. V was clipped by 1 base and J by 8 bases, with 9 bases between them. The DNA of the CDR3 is TGTGCCAGCAGCTTGAGACTCCGGGGCTACACCTTC. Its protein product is CASSLRLRGYTF.

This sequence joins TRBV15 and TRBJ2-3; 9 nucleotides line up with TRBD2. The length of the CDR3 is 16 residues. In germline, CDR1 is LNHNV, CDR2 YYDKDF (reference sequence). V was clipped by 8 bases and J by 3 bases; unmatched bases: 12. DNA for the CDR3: TGTGCCACCGGGTCGAGAGGGGCGGGAGGGACAGATACGCAGTATTTT. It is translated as CATGSRGAGGTDTQYF.

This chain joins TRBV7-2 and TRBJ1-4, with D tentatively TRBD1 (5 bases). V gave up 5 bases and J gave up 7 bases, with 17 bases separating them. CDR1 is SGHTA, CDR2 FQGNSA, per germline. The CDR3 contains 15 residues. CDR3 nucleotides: TGTGCCAGCAGCAGGGGTACCCGGGTGACTGAAAAACTGTTTTTT. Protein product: CASSRGTRVTEKLFF.

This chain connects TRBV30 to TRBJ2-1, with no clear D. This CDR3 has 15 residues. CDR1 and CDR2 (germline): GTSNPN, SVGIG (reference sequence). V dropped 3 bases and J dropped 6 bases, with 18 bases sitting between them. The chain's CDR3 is CAWRGRPRGTNEQFF. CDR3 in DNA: TGTGCCTGGAGAGGCCGGCCGCGAGGCACCAATGAGCAGTTCTTC.

The CDR3 sequence: CASSSPGGLYEQFF. CDR3 DNA: TGTGCCAGCAGTTCCCCAGGGGGGTTGTATGAGCAGTTCTTC. The V call is TRBV28, the J call TRBJ2-1, with D possibly being TRBD1 (7 bases). The germline V gene has CDR1 MDHEN and CDR2 SYDVKM. The CDR3 is 14 amino acids. Trimming stripped 4 bases from V and 8 bases from J, with 15 bases between.

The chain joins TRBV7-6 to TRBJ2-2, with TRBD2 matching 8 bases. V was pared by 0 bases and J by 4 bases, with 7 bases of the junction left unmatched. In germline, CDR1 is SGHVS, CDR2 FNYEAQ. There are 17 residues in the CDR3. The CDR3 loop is CASSLAGGGTGTGELFF. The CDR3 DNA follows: TGTGCCAGCAGCTTAGCGGGCGGGGGGACCGGCACCGGGGAGCTGTTTTTT.

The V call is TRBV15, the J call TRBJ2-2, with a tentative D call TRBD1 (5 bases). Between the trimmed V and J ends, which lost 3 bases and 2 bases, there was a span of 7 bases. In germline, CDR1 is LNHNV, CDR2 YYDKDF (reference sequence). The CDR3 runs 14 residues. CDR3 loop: CATSSQGNTGELFF. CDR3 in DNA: TGTGCCACCAGCAGCCAGGGAAACACCGGGGAGCTGTTTTTT. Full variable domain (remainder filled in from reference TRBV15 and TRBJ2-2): DAMVIQNPRYQVTQFGKPVTLSCSQTLNHNVMYWYQQKSSQAPKLLFHYYDKDFNNEADTPDNFQSRRPNTSFCFLDIRSPGLGDTAMYLCATSSQGNTGELFFGEGSRLTVL.